These 14 T cell receptor beta chains originate from one sample sequenced in a study of CD8 T cells in Susac syndrome. Reverse transcription of about 0.5 to 1 ug RNA was performed with random hexamers. Using its own MiXCR run on the immunoSEQ multiplex PCR reads, TCRdb lists one record per CDR3 protein. The repertoire holds about 210,000 distinct CDR3 sequences, approximately 95% seen once, with 0.095% in the top ten. The sample taken for sequencing was CD4+ T cells from PBMCs. All receptors come from a human donor with multiple sclerosis.

V usage is TRBV20-1 and J usage is TRBJ2-1; D remains ambiguous. Trimming left V 4 bases short and J 7 bases short, with 14 bases between. The germline gives CDR1 DFQATT, CDR2 SNEGSKA (reference sequence). The CDR3 length is 13 residues. The CDR3: CSATRAPTNEQFF. CDR3 sequence (DNA): TGCAGTGCTACCCGGGCCCCAACGAATGAGCAGTTCTTC.

The CDR3 spells CASSNPSGSSYNEQFF. CDR3 in DNA: TGCGCCAGCAGCAATCCTAGCGGGAGCTCCTACAATGAGCAGTTCTTC. The chain joins TRBV5-1 to TRBJ2-1; TRBD2 matches at 10 bases. The V and J ends lost 4 bases and 0 bases, in that order; junction bases with no gene match: 4. Germline CDR1 SGHRS, CDR2 YFSETQ. This CDR3 has 16 amino acids.

The chain combines TRBV7-9 with TRBJ2-2; the D call may be TRBD1 or TRBD2 (5 bases each). Per the germline V gene, CDR1 is SEHNR and CDR2 is FQNEAQ (reference sequence). The ends were cut back, 4 bases at V and 3 bases at J, with 15 bases in the middle. The CDR3 covers 16 residues. The CDR3 here is CASSWDGAHHTGELFF. CDR3 nucleotide sequence: TGTGCCAGCAGCTGGGACGGGGCTCACCACACCGGGGAGCTGTTTTTT. The whole variable domain, filled in from reference TRBV7-9 and TRBJ2-2, reads DTGVSQNPRHKITKRGQNVTFRCDPISEHNRLYWYRQTLGQGPEFLTYFQNEAQLEKSRLLSDRFSAERPKGSFSTLEIQRTEQGDSAMYLCASSWDGAHHTGELFFGEGSRLTVL.

The table lists this clonotype with a count of one. V usage is TRBV20-1 and J usage is TRBJ2-5; maybe TRBD2 (5 bases). V lost 0 bases and J 10 bases, leaving 12 bases between the germline ends. The CDR3 is made up of 12 amino acids. CDR1 is DFQATT, CDR2 SNEGSKA, per germline (reference sequence). CDR3 amino acids: CSARDVSGIQYF. The CDR3 coding sequence is TGCAGTGCTAGAGATGTATCGGGGATCCAGTACTTC.

The chain employs TRBV20-1 and TRBJ1-1; D is ambiguous. The CDR3 runs to 13 residues. Looked up from germline, CDR1 is DFQATT and CDR2 is SNEGSKA (reference sequence). Trimming removed 4 bases at V and 1 base at J, with 10 bases between. CDR3: CSANQDGNTEAFF. DNA for the CDR3: TGCAGTGCTAACCAGGACGGGAACACTGAAGCTTTCTTT.

The V gene is TRBV28, the J gene TRBJ2-1, with TRBD2 as a possible D gene (5 bases). CDR1 MDHEN and CDR2 SYDVKM come from the germline V gene. The V end was cut by 6 bases, the J end by 5 bases, with 20 bases between. The CDR3 spans 16 residues. CDR3 sequence: CASSPRPRGRNNEQFF. The CDR3 bases are TGTGCCAGCAGCCCACGACCCCGCGGGCGCAACAATGAGCAGTTCTTC.

The V and J genes are TRBV3-1 and TRBJ2-7, with no clear D. The CDR3 sequence is 16 residues long. The germline V gene has CDR1 LGHDT and CDR2 YNNKEL (reference sequence). Trimming pared 0 bases from V and 6 bases from J, leaving 18 bases between. The CDR3 DNA follows: TGTGCCAGCAGCCAAGATATAGGGCGTCTGGTAGGCGAGCAGTACTTC. This gives the protein CASSQDIGRLVGEQYF.

V is TRBV5-1 and J is TRBJ2-7, with D possibly being TRBD2 (6 bases). The length of the CDR3 is 14 residues. With 2 bases removed from V and 6 bases from J, the gap between germline ends came to 15 bases. CDR1 SGHRS and CDR2 YFSETQ come from the germline V gene. The chain's CDR3 is CASSLFGTLSEQYF. The CDR3 DNA reads TGCGCCAGCAGCTTATTCGGGACTTTGAGCGAGCAGTACTTC.

V is TRBV30 and J is TRBJ1-1; D might be TRBD1 (5 bases). Germline CDR1 reads GTSNPN; CDR2 reads SVGIG (reference sequence). The CDR3 consists of 13 residues. V was pared by 0 bases and J by 1 base, with 6 bases between. The CDR3 loop reads CAWSVGPNTEAFF. Here the CDR3 DNA reads TGTGCCTGGAGTGTGGGACCGAACACTGAAGCTTTCTTT.

The V call is TRBV24-1, the J call TRBJ2-1; 7 bases align to TRBD2. V dropped 9 bases and J dropped 6; count of bases not matched to a gene: 7. The CDR3 has 13 residues. Looked up from germline, CDR1 is KGHDR and CDR2 is SFDVKD. The CDR3 bases are TGTGCCACCGGGGGGGGTCCGGCCAATGAGCAGTTCTTC. It encodes CATGGGPANEQFF.

J is TRBJ1-5 and V is TRBV19; no firm D call. Germline values: CDR1 LNHDA, CDR2 SQIVND (reference sequence). The CDR3 loop spans 12 amino acids. Trimming removed 7 bases at V and 2 bases at J, with 6 bases between. The CDR3 sequence: CASTPGNQPQHF. In DNA, the CDR3 is TGTGCCAGTACCCCAGGCAATCAGCCCCAGCATTTT.

The rearrangement links TRBV6-5 to TRBJ1-5; D is ambiguous. Looked up from germline, CDR1 is MNHEY and CDR2 is SVGAGI. This CDR3 contains 13 residues. The ends were cut back, 6 bases at V and 3 bases at J, with 9 bases in the middle. The CDR3 nucleotides read TGTGCCAGCAGGGCCAGCTACAATCAGCCCCAGCATTTT. This encodes CASRASYNQPQHF.

The chain carries TRBV29-1 and TRBJ2-5, with no clear D. This CDR3 has 14 residues. Trimming cost V 1 base and J 9 bases, with 18 bases left between them. CDR1 and CDR2 (germline): SQVTM, ANQGSEA. CDR3 protein: CSVEGGQPPRAQYF. The CDR3 DNA reads TGCAGCGTTGAAGGGGGTCAGCCCCCTCGGGCCCAGTACTTC. The variable domain in full, with the rest retrieved from reference TRBV29-1 and TRBJ2-5, is SAVISQKPSRDICQRGTSLTIQCQVDSQVTMMFWYRQQPGQSLTLIATANQGSEATYESGFVIDKFPISRPNLTFSTLTVSNMSPEDSSIYLCSVEGGQPPRAQYFGPGTRLLVL.

The DNA of the CDR3 is TGTGCCAGCAGCGTAGGCAGTAATCAGCCCCAGCATTTT. Encoded protein: CASSVGSNQPQHF. The chain carries TRBV9 and TRBJ1-5; D gene unclear. The germline V gene encodes CDR1 SGDLS and CDR2 YYNGEE. The CDR3 is 13 amino acids. Trimming shortened V by 0 bases and J by 4 bases, and 5 bases separated the two germline ends.